The present T cell receptor (beta chain) was sequenced within a study of shared clonotypes between healthy human individuals. Study results and limitations: A reduction in generation probabilities was seen for non-shared clonotypes relative to those shared by all four donors.

To note about this clone: Antigen: not known.

Assay used: immunoSEQ multiplex PCR; TCRdb lists only in-frame clones, some missing. The profile shows around 2.5 million clones, 80% to 95% of them singletons. Input material: naive CD4+ T cells from PBMCs. Subset specified: CD45RA+ positively selected. The TCR was taken from a man younger than 35 in good health. Some clones in this sample may be carry-over from other donors' samples.

The DNA for the CDR3 is TGTGCCAGCAGCTCCCGACTAGCGGGCGAGGCAGATACGCAGTATTTT. Amino acid sequence: CASSSRLAGEADTQYF. This chain joins TRBV11-2 and TRBJ2-3; 10 positions agree with TRBD2. Germline V gene sequence: CDR1 SGHAT, CDR2 FQNNGV. The CDR3 length is 16 residues. With V trimmed by 4 bases and J by 4 bases, 8 bases remained unmatched.